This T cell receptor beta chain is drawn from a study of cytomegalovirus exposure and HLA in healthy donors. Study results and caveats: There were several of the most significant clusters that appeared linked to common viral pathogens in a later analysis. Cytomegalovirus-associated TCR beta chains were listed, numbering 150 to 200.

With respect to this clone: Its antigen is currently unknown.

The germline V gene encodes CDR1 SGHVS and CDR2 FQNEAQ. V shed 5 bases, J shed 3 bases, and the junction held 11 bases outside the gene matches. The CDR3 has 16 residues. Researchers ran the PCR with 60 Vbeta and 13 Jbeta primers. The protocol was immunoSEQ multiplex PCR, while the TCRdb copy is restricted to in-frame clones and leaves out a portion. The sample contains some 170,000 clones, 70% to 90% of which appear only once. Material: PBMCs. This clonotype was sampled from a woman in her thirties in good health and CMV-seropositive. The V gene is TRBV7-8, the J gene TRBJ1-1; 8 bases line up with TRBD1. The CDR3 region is CASSLYGTGRDTEAFF. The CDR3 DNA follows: TGTGCCAGCAGCCTCTACGGGACAGGAAGGGACACTGAAGCTTTCTTT.